This is a list of T cell receptor beta chains from one sample in a study of T-cell reconstitution after alpha-beta-depleted transplantation in children. TCRdb reanalysed the PCR reads using MiXCR and keeps one entry per CDR3 protein. The data hold approximately 500,000 distinct CDR3 sequences, with around 27% observed a single time. The material was PBMCs, obtained before TCRalphabeta/CD19-depleted stem cell transplant. Receptor source: a boy less than two years old with Wiskott-Aldrich syndrome, due to receive a stem cell transplant. The CDR3 runs from the conserved cysteine through the conserved F or W.

V gene	J gene	CDR3 protein
TRBV4-1	TRBJ2-5	CASSPIGWGNQETQYF
TRBV20-1	TRBJ2-3	CSPHYDTQYF
TRBV11-2	TRBJ2-3	CASSLDVSTDTQYF
TRBV20-1	TRBJ1-1	CSARDSTGGTEAFF
TRBV12-3/TRBV12-4	TRBJ1-4	CASRTDTTNEKLFF
TRBV27	TRBJ2-2	CASSMKVLDRGTSGELFF
TRBV7-9	TRBJ1-5	CASSLAGASNQPQHF
TRBV2	TRBJ2-5	CASSVTGNWRETQYF
TRBV14	TRBJ2-1	CASSQGLAGQFPYNEQFF
TRBV7-2	TRBJ2-3	CASSLKLAGSTDTQYF
TRBV6-1	TRBJ2-1	CASSPRVQPPSGSYNEQFF
TRBV18	TRBJ2-7	CASSPYQGTRAEQYF
TRBV7-2	TRBJ2-5	CASSWDRAGETQYF
TRBV5-1	TRBJ1-2	CASSQGQGRNYGYTF
TRBV7-2	TRBJ2-7	CASSTSAGTGRNEQYF
TRBV7-2	TRBJ1-6	CASSLAGGNSPLHF
TRBV20-1	TRBJ2-5	CSAIGVLADQETQYF
TRBV15	TRBJ1-5	CATNPYVTSNQPQHF
TRBV6-1	TRBJ2-7	CASTNPSGAGEQYF
TRBV6-6	TRBJ1-5	CASSGQRNQPQHF
TRBV3-1	TRBJ1-2	CASSQGPGDGYTF
TRBV6-1	TRBJ1-2	CASKLGTANYGYTF
TRBV3-1	TRBJ2-5	CASSQGQREETQYF
TRBV5-5	TRBJ2-2	CASSFWTGSIPGTGELFF
TRBV29-1	TRBJ2-5	CSVVREVETQYF
TRBV5-6	TRBJ2-2	CASSYRGLGTGELFF
TRBV3-1	TRBJ2-4	CASSQTYSRLAKNIQYF
TRBV5-1	TRBJ2-5	CASSTRTVAGETQYF
TRBV11-2	TRBJ2-1	CASSCGRPFYNEQFF
TRBV7-3	TRBJ2-2	CASSFTGTSGRAFSGELFF
TRBV27	TRBJ2-1	CASSYHGGEQFF
TRBV6-5	TRBJ1-4	CASSYSKANEKLFF
TRBV7-2	TRBJ2-1	CASSSTSSYNEQFF
TRBV7-9	TRBJ2-1	CASRRAGRTEHNEQFF
TRBV12-3/TRBV12-4	TRBJ1-5	CASSSPDQPQHF
TRBV20-1	TRBJ1-4	CSARPRGFGEKLFF
TRBV3-1	TRBJ2-7	CASKGLFYEQYF
TRBV4-2	TRBJ1-4	CASSQAIGGNEKLFF
TRBV12-3/TRBV12-4	TRBJ2-7	CASSILQGGEQYF
TRBV12-5	TRBJ2-7	CASGLKSEQYF
TRBV5-1	TRBJ2-1	CASSLFLGEQFF
TRBV15	TRBJ2-5	CATSRDGDYPGETQYF
TRBV7-9	TRBJ1-2	CASSLVGTESNYGYTF
TRBV29-1	TRBJ2-5	CSVGSGRRETQYF
TRBV5-1	TRBJ2-3	CASSGALEMAQYF
TRBV9	TRBJ2-1	CASSADRNNEQFF
TRBV20-1	TRBJ1-1	CSARGPQGVGTEAFF
TRBV3-1	TRBJ2-5	CASSRKTSTETQYF
TRBV6-8	TRBJ1-3	CASSPDLPPGNTIYF
TRBV2	TRBJ1-5	CASSYIPGQSYSNQPQHF
TRBV20-1	TRBJ1-4	CSARDTLATKVNEKLFF
TRBV5-1	TRBJ2-1	CASSWERGRTSGRPFYNELFF
TRBV3-1	TRBJ2-3	CASRGQRGFSTDTQYF
TRBV21-1	TRBJ2-2	CASSKAGWDTGELFF
TRBV5-1	TRBJ2-3	CASSLGRTGASTDTQYF
TRBV9	TRBJ2-3	CASSVVSSITDTQYF
TRBV12-3/TRBV12-4	TRBJ2-3	CASVPGGLASTDTQYF
TRBV14	TRBJ2-3	CASSQFSYAQYF